One and the same sample provided the 28 T cell receptor beta chains below, sequenced in a study of blood T cell repertoires in COVID-19. The protocol was immunoSEQ multiplex PCR, while the TCRdb copy is restricted to in-frame clones and leaves out a portion. Found here are tens of thousands of clones, around 67% of them singletons; the top ten hold 3.9%. What was sequenced was peripheral blood. The receptor set was obtained from a man aged 70 or older with COVID-19, enrolled during active disease.

This clone has a handful of counts. V gene TRBV5-4 combines with J gene TRBJ1-1, with 9 bases identical to TRBD1. The CDR3 totals 15 residues. The V and J ends lost 0 bases and 7 bases, in that order; junction bases with no gene match: 7. The germline V gene encodes CDR1 SGHNT and CDR2 YYREEE (reference sequence). The CDR3 is CASSLGTPGQGEAFF. DNA for the CDR3: TGTGCCAGCAGCTTGGGGACACCGGGACAGGGTGAAGCTTTCTTT.

V gene TRBV7-2 combines with J gene TRBJ2-7, with TRBD2 matching 9 bases. Losses at the gene ends were 5 bases for V and 4 bases for J; bases not matched to a gene: 6. Germline V gives CDR1 SGHTA, CDR2 FQGNSA. This CDR3 comprises 14 residues. CDR3: CASSPIAGAYEQYF. CDR3 DNA sequence: TGTGCCAGCAGCCCAATAGCGGGAGCGTACGAGCAGTACTTC.

The CDR3 spells CASILIPPSLNYGYTF. Written as DNA, the CDR3 is TGTGCCAGCATCCTAATCCCCCCTAGTCTTAACTATGGCTACACCTTC. V gene TRBV6-4 combines with J gene TRBJ1-2, with D uncertain. Germline V gene sequence: CDR1 MRHNA, CDR2 SNTAGT. Trimming took 7 bases from V and 1 from J, leaving 19 bases between them. This CDR3 has 16 amino acids.

This rearrangement joins TRBV14 to TRBJ2-7; D is uncertain. CDR1 and CDR2 (germline): SGHDN, FVKESK. V gave up 0 bases and J gave up 2 bases, with 11 bases separating them. CDR3 size: 15 residues. The CDR3 DNA is TGTGCCAGCAGCCAAGATCTGGTCCGAGCCTACGAGCAGTACTTC. Translating it yields CASSQDLVRAYEQYF.

This rearrangement joins TRBV5-4 to TRBJ2-7; 9 bases agree with TRBD1. Losses at the gene ends were 3 bases for V and 7 bases for J; bases not matched to a gene: 8. Germline loops: CDR1 SGHNT, CDR2 YYREEE (reference sequence). This CDR3 contains 14 residues. CDR3 in amino acids: CASSSGQGVQEQYF. The CDR3 coding sequence is TGTGCCAGCAGCTCGGGACAGGGAGTTCAAGAGCAGTACTTC.

This sequence joins TRBV28 and TRBJ1-1; D possibly corresponds to TRBD1 (5 bases). The CDR3 spans 16 residues. V gave up 6 bases and J gave up 3 bases, with 20 bases separating them. Germline V gene lookup returns CDR1 MDHEN and CDR2 SYDVKM. The CDR3, as DNA: TGTGCCAGCAGCCCTGCTCCGTCAGGGTTCGACACTGAAGCTTTCTTT. Translating gives CASSPAPSGFDTEAFF.

V is TRBV11-2 and J is TRBJ1-2, with D maybe TRBD1 (5 bases). V lost 5 bases, J lost 4 bases, and 11 bases lay in between. From germline, CDR1 is SGHAT and CDR2 FQNNGV. The CDR3 consists of 13 residues. The CDR3 DNA sequence: TGTGCCAGCAGCCTCGGACACGGCTATGGCTACACCTTC. This codes for CASSLGHGYGYTF.

This rearrangement joins TRBV24-1 to TRBJ2-1; 9 nucleotides match TRBD1. CDR1 is KGHDR, CDR2 SFDVKD, per germline. The CDR3 loop spans 15 amino acids. Trimming removed 1 base from V and 8 bases from J; junction bases left unmatched: 5. CDR3 protein: CATSDLGTGRDEQFF. The CDR3 nucleotides are TGTGCCACCAGTGATTTAGGGACAGGGCGGGATGAGCAGTTCTTC.

This clone was detected only once. The chain links TRBV28 to TRBJ2-1, with D perhaps matching TRBD2 (5 bases). Germline values: CDR1 MDHEN, CDR2 SYDVKM. The CDR3 has 15 amino acids. V dropped 7 bases and J dropped 3 bases, with 16 bases sitting between them. CDR3 coding DNA: TGTGCCAGCAATTCGGTCCGGGAATTCTACAATGAGCAGTTCTTC. Translated: CASNSVREFYNEQFF.

This rearrangement joins TRBV25-1 to TRBJ2-1; TRBD2 agrees at 11 bases. There are 17 residues in the CDR3. The trim removed 4 bases at V and 4 bases at J, leaving 9 bases unmatched. Germline V gene data show CDR1 as MGHDK and CDR2 as SYGVNS. CDR3 loop: CASSGPRLAGPYNEQFF. The CDR3 DNA is TGTGCCAGCAGTGGACCAAGACTAGCGGGACCATACAATGAGCAGTTCTTC. Looking up the rest from reference TRBV25-1 and TRBJ2-1 gives the full variable domain: EADIYQTPRYLVIGTGKKITLECSQTMGHDKMYWYQQDPGMELHLIHYSYGVNSTEKGDLSSESTVSRIRTEHFPLTLESARPSHTSQYLCASSGPRLAGPYNEQFFGPGTRLTVL.

V is TRBV27 and J is TRBJ2-2; 7 bases line up with TRBD2. Germline loops: CDR1 MNHEY, CDR2 SMNVEV (reference sequence). Trimming removed 5 bases from V and 2 bases from J; junction bases left unmatched: 14. The CDR3 runs to 18 residues. The CDR3 bases are TGTGCCAGCAGTCCACTATTAGCGGGTTGGGACAACACCGGGGAGCTGTTTTTT. Protein sequence: CASSPLLAGWDNTGELFF.

Here the CDR3 reads CASSLEPGQRTPEAFF. The CDR3 DNA is TGTGCCAGCAGCTTAGAGCCGGGACAGAGGACCCCTGAAGCTTTCTTT. J is TRBJ1-1 and V is TRBV7-2, with 7 bases lining up with TRBD1. CDR3 length: 16 residues. Per the germline V gene, CDR1 is SGHTA and CDR2 is FQGNSA. V gave up 1 base and J gave up 6 bases; unmatched junction bases: 11.

In this sample, this clone turned up a few times. The chain carries TRBV4-2 and TRBJ2-1; the match to TRBD2 covers 8 bases. V was pared by 3 bases and J by 9 bases, with 10 bases of the junction left unmatched. The germline CDR1 and CDR2 sequences are LGHNA and YNFKEQ. The CDR3 runs 15 residues. CDR3 in amino acids: CASSQLDGGELEQFF. CDR3 coding DNA: TGTGCCAGCAGCCAGCTGGACGGGGGGGAGCTTGAGCAGTTCTTC.

The chain uses TRBV4-3 and TRBJ2-2; 14 positions match TRBD2. The CDR3 length is 17 residues. The germline CDR1 and CDR2 sequences are LGHNA and YSLEER. V was pared by 4 bases and J by 3 bases, with 4 bases of the junction left unmatched. The CDR3 bases are TGCGCCAGCAGCCCGGGACTAGCGGGAGTTTACACCGGGGAGCTGTTTTTT. Encoded protein: CASSPGLAGVYTGELFF.

The rearrangement joins TRBV7-9 to TRBJ2-7, with D tentatively TRBD2 (6 bases). The V end was cut by 0 bases, the J end by 7 bases, with 16 bases between. Germline V gives CDR1 SEHNR, CDR2 FQNEAQ (reference sequence). The CDR3 is made up of 15 amino acids. The DNA for the CDR3 is TGTGCCAGCAGCTTAGCTAGCGGCGCAGTTACGGAGCAGTACTTC. This translates into CASSLASGAVTEQYF.

The table lists this clone with a few counts. The chain joins TRBV10-3 to TRBJ1-5; TRBD1 might be the D (5 bases). In germline, CDR1 is ENHRY, CDR2 SYGVKD. The V gene lost 0 bases and the J gene lost 2 bases, with 8 bases spanning the gap. This CDR3 region has 15 residues. The CDR3 reads CAISESAGRNQPQHF. In nucleotides, the CDR3 is TGTGCCATCAGTGAGTCAGCAGGGCGCAATCAGCCCCAGCATTTT.

The chain employs TRBV5-1 and TRBJ2-5, with 9 bases fitting TRBD1. Trimming removed 3 bases from V and 0 bases from J; junction bases left unmatched: 3. The CDR3 covers 15 residues. Germline assignment: CDR1 SGHRS and CDR2 YFSETQ. The CDR3 bases are TGCGCCAGCAGCTCCGGGACAGGGTACCAAGAGACCCAGTACTTC. Residues: CASSSGTGYQETQYF.

CDR3 nucleotide sequence: TGTGCCAGCAGCGGACCGGGACAGGGTGACTTCCACTATGGCTACACCTTC. Protein sequence: CASSGPGQGDFHYGYTF. V and J are TRBV9 and TRBJ1-2; 9 bases are shared with TRBD1. The CDR3 is 17 amino acids. The trim removed 3 bases at V and 3 bases at J, leaving 12 bases unmatched. The germline CDR1 and CDR2 sequences are SGDLS and YYNGEE.

This rearrangement joins TRBV9 to TRBJ1-4; 9 bases match TRBD1. The CDR3 consists of 17 residues. J lost 0 bases, V lost 3 bases, and 6 bases had no gene match. CDR1 and CDR2 from the germline V gene are SGDLS and YYNGEE. CDR3 sequence reads: CASSAPRQGATNEKLFF. Here the CDR3 DNA reads TGTGCCAGCAGCGCGCCACGACAGGGGGCAACTAATGAAAAACTGTTTTTT.

The chain combines TRBV2 with TRBJ1-2, with D uncertain. CDR1 and CDR2 from the germline V gene are SNHLY and FYNNEI. The CDR3 length is 14 residues. V gave up 9 bases and J gave up 2 bases, with 16 bases separating them. CDR3 sequence (DNA): TGTGCCAGGAATGGGGAGTTGGGAAACTATGGCTACACCTTC. This encodes CARNGELGNYGYTF.

This clone was counted between two and nine times. The CDR3 here is CASSLGTAGAAYEQYF. The CDR3 bases are TGTGCCAGCAGCTTAGGGACAGCGGGAGCCGCCTACGAGCAGTACTTC. The genes are TRBV7-2 and TRBJ2-7, with 8 bases matching TRBD2. Germline-derived CDR1 and CDR2 are SGHTA and FQGNSA. The CDR3 covers 16 residues. The ends lost 1 base at V and 2 bases at J; junction bases unmatched: 7.

The chain uses TRBV19 and TRBJ2-3; TRBD2 matches at 9 bases. The CDR3 is 16 amino acids. The germline gives CDR1 LNHDA, CDR2 SQIVND (reference sequence). The trim removed 3 bases at V and 1 base at J, leaving 5 bases unmatched. CDR3 residues: CASSMEIAGGTDTQYF. CDR3 coding DNA: TGTGCCAGTAGTATGGAAATAGCGGGAGGCACAGATACGCAGTATTTT. Combining the CDR3 with reference TRBV19 and TRBJ2-3 gives the whole variable domain DGGITQSPKYLFRKEGQNVTLSCEQNLNHDAMYWYRQDPGQGLRLIYYSQIVNDFQKGDIAEGYSVSREKKESFPLTVTSAQKNPTAFYLCASSMEIAGGTDTQYFGPGTRLTVL.

The chain recombines TRBV3-1 (or the pseudogene TRBV3-2) with TRBJ2-5; perhaps TRBD2 as D (5 bases). Trimming removed 4 bases from V and 1 base from J, with 13 bases in between. The germline V gene has CDR1 LGHDT and CDR2 YNNKEL (reference sequence). This CDR3 comprises 15 residues. Here the CDR3 DNA reads TGTGCCAGCAGCCTTCGACGGGGTCGCCAAGAGACCCAGTACTTC. Translation: CASSLRRGRQETQYF.

The V gene is TRBV10-3, the J gene TRBJ2-5, with TRBD2 identical over 7 bases. Trimming took 8 bases from V and 5 from J; bases not matched to a gene: 5. This CDR3 has 12 amino acids. Germline V lookup: CDR1 ENHRY, CDR2 SYGVKD. The CDR3 DNA is TGTGCCATCTCAAACGGGAGGGAGACCCAGTACTTC. Its translation is CAISNGRETQYF.

The chain is built from TRBV7-2 and TRBJ1-6; D is perhaps TRBD1 (6 bases). CDR1 SGHTA and CDR2 FQGNSA come from the germline V gene. The CDR3 loop spans 14 amino acids. The V end was cut by 3 bases, the J end by 8 bases, with 11 bases between. The CDR3 nucleotides read TGTGCCAGCAGCTTGGGGGCAGGACATTCACCCCTCCACTTT. As protein: CASSLGAGHSPLHF.

The table lists this clone with a few counts. The chain uses TRBV5-4 and TRBJ1-2; TRBD1 matches at 9 bases. Germline CDR1 is SGHNT and CDR2 is YYREEE (reference sequence). Unmatched junction bases numbered 4, after V lost 3 bases and J lost 7 bases. This CDR3 contains 13 residues. This CDR3 is CASSSRTGAGYTF. Written as DNA, the CDR3 is TGTGCCAGCAGCTCCCGGACAGGGGCTGGCTACACCTTC.

The rearrangement links TRBV27 to TRBJ2-2; TRBD1 might be the D (6 bases). This CDR3 has 13 amino acids. CDR1 MNHEY and CDR2 SMNVEV come from the germline V gene (reference sequence). V was clipped by 5 bases and J by 6 bases, with 10 bases between them. CDR3 nucleotides: TGTGCCAGCAGTCTCACAGGGTCCGGGGAGCTGTTTTTT. This gives the protein CASSLTGSGELFF.

By frequency in the sample, this clone is medium-sized (0.01 to 0.1%). The chain links TRBV27 to TRBJ2-2, with D hard to call. V was cut by 4 bases and J by 2 bases, with 8 bases left in between. CDR3 size: 14 residues. Per the germline V gene, CDR1 is MNHEY and CDR2 is SMNVEV (reference sequence). CDR3 bases: TGTGCCAGCAGTTCCACAATTAACACCGGGGAGCTGTTTTTT. It translates to CASSSTINTGELFF.